The next 21 T cell receptor beta chains were all read from a single sample in a study of T cell responses to AZD1222 COVID-19 vaccine. This table comes from immunoSEQ multiplex PCR, and its TCRdb copy is limited to in-frame clones, with some not included. Altogether about 110,000 clones are present, nearly 90% being singletons, with the ten largest covering approximately 4.8%. The sequencing here drew on peripheral blood, taken on day 0 of AZD1222 vaccination. Source of these receptors: an adult in good health.

This clone is a singleton in its sample. The chain employs TRBV11-2 and TRBJ1-5; TRBD1 might be the D (5 bases). Trimming took 1 base from V and 7 from J, leaving 14 bases between them. The CDR3 covers 15 residues. CDR1 is SGHAT, CDR2 FQNNGV, per germline. CDR3 bases: TGTGCCAGCAGCTTAGGAGCAGGGAGTAGGCAGCCCCAGCATTTT. Amino acids: CASSLGAGSRQPQHF.

The chain joins TRBV19 to TRBJ2-3, with 16 positions matching TRBD2. Germline assignment: CDR1 LNHDA and CDR2 SQIVND (reference sequence). Germline trimming cut 6 bases from V and 1 base from J; bases unmatched to any gene: 7. The CDR3 sequence is 18 residues long. CDR3 bases: TGTGCCAGTAGCTCGGGACTAGCGGGGGGGCTTGGCACAGATACGCAGTATTTT. As protein: CASSSGLAGGLGTDTQYF.

The chain recombines TRBV7-2 with TRBJ1-2, with a possible D match to TRBD1 (5 bases). Trimming removed 3 bases at V and 7 bases at J, with 12 bases between. Germline V CDR1 and CDR2: SGHTA, FQGNSA. This CDR3 has 13 amino acids. CDR3 residues: CASSFGGSTGYTF. Written as DNA, the CDR3 is TGTGCCAGCAGCTTTGGGGGGTCCACTGGCTACACCTTC.

The count of this clone is one. V usage is TRBV30 and J usage is TRBJ1-5; D is uncertain. The CDR3 loop spans 15 amino acids. CDR1 and CDR2 from the germline V gene are GTSNPN and SVGIG (reference sequence). The germline V and J ends were trimmed by 5 bases and 0 bases, with 14 bases remaining between them. CDR3 in DNA: TGTGCCTGGGGAGCTGGGGTTTATAGCAATCAGCCCCAGCATTTT. Its protein product is CAWGAGVYSNQPQHF.

The chain has TRBV5-5 and TRBJ2-1, with 13 nucleotides matching TRBD2. Germline CDR1 and CDR2: SGHKS and YYEKEE (reference sequence). With 4 bases clipped from V and 6 bases from J, the junction kept 7 bases outside the gene matches. The CDR3 sequence is 16 residues long. The CDR3 protein is CASSPGLAGDSNEQFF. CDR3 nucleotides: TGTGCCAGCAGCCCCGGACTAGCGGGAGATTCCAATGAGCAGTTCTTC.

The V call is TRBV19, the J call TRBJ2-2, with no clear D. CDR3 size: 11 residues. Germline V gene data show CDR1 as LNHDA and CDR2 as SQIVND (reference sequence). V lost 7 bases and J lost 6, with 6 bases in between. The CDR3 sequence is CASTNPGELFF. The DNA of the CDR3 is TGTGCCAGTACCAATCCCGGGGAGCTGTTTTTT. The complete variable domain, with remaining parts taken from reference TRBV19 and TRBJ2-2, reads DGGITQSPKYLFRKEGQNVTLSCEQNLNHDAMYWYRQDPGQGLRLIYYSQIVNDFQKGDIAEGYSVSREKKESFPLTVTSAQKNPTAFYLCASTNPGELFFGEGSRLTVL.

In DNA, the CDR3 is TGTGCCAGCAGCGGAGGGAATTCACCCCTCCACTTT. Translated: CASSGGNSPLHF. The chain recombines TRBV2 with TRBJ1-6; D gene uncertain. Germline V CDR1 and CDR2: SNHLY, FYNNEI. The CDR3 consists of 12 residues. V was clipped by 6 bases and J by 7 bases, with 7 bases between them.

The genes are TRBV13 and TRBJ2-3; D gene uncertain. The V end lost 5 bases, the J end lost 2 bases, and 11 bases lay between the germline ends. Germline-derived CDR1 and CDR2 are PRHDT and FYEKMQ (reference sequence). The CDR3 consists of 14 residues. CDR3 in amino acids: CASSLGLPTDTQYF. CDR3 in DNA: TGTGCCAGCAGCCTGGGTCTCCCCACAGATACGCAGTATTTT.

The CDR3 nucleotides read TGTGCCAGTAGTATAGATCTAGATACGCAGTATTTT. This translates into CASSIDLDTQYF. The chain employs TRBV19 and TRBJ2-3, with D unclear. Trimming removed 0 bases from V and 5 bases from J, with 3 bases in between. Germline loops: CDR1 LNHDA, CDR2 SQIVND (reference sequence). The CDR3 is 12 amino acids.

This chain connects TRBV25-1 to TRBJ2-3, with 7 bases aligning to TRBD1. CDR3 length equals 16 residues. The junction had 8 bases not matched to a gene; V was cut back by 3 bases and J by 2 bases. Germline V CDR1 and CDR2: MGHDK, SYGVNS. The CDR3 reads CASSDSGTDITDTQYF. Written as DNA, the CDR3 is TGTGCCAGCAGTGATTCCGGGACAGACATCACAGATACGCAGTATTTT.

The chain has TRBV18 and TRBJ1-2; TRBD1 matches 7 bases. Unmatched junction bases numbered 7, after V lost 8 bases and J lost 4 bases. From germline, CDR1 is KGHSH and CDR2 LQKENI. The CDR3 is 13 residues long. CDR3 sequence reads: CASTHRDSYGYTF. The CDR3 DNA sequence: TGTGCCAGCACTCACCGGGACAGCTATGGCTACACCTTC.

This chain links TRBV2 with TRBJ2-5, with 8 positions matching TRBD1. Germline V lookup: CDR1 SNHLY, CDR2 FYNNEI. The ends lost 8 bases at V and 0 bases at J; junction bases unmatched: 8. The CDR3 loop spans 15 amino acids. The CDR3 spells CASGPGGWNQETQYF. The CDR3 nucleotides read TGTGCCAGCGGCCCAGGGGGCTGGAACCAAGAGACCCAGTACTTC.

J is TRBJ2-1 and V is TRBV5-1; D not certain. V was shortened by 3 bases and J by 4 bases, with 5 bases between the two germline ends. The CDR3 has 12 residues. Germline CDR1 SGHRS, CDR2 YFSETQ. The CDR3 bases are TGCGCCAGCAGCTACAATTACAATGAGCAGTTCTTC. Its translation: CASSYNYNEQFF.

The chain joins TRBV11-2 to TRBJ2-3, with D possibly being TRBD1 or TRBD2 (6 bases each). V dropped 7 bases and J dropped 1 base, with 18 bases sitting between them. The CDR3 runs to 16 residues. Germline V gives CDR1 SGHAT, CDR2 FQNNGV. CDR3 residues: CASNPLGGGGTDTQYF. As DNA, the CDR3 is TGTGCCAGCAACCCCCTCGGAGGGGGAGGCACAGATACGCAGTATTTT.

The CDR3: CASREGQLVYQPQHF. The CDR3 coding sequence is TGTGCCAGTAGAGAGGGACAGTTGGTGTATCAGCCCCAGCATTTT. The chain carries TRBV19 and TRBJ1-5; TRBD1 matches 7 bases. CDR1 is LNHDA, CDR2 SQIVND, per germline (reference sequence). V gave up 6 bases and J gave up 5 bases; unmatched junction bases: 10. CDR3 length: 15 residues. The variable domain in full, with the rest retrieved from reference TRBV19 and TRBJ1-5, is DGGITQSPKYLFRKEGQNVTLSCEQNLNHDAMYWYRQDPGQGLRLIYYSQIVNDFQKGDIAEGYSVSREKKESFPLTVTSAQKNPTAFYLCASREGQLVYQPQHFGDGTRLSIL.

V and J are TRBV7-2 and TRBJ2-5; maybe TRBD2 (6 bases). Between the trimmed V and J ends, which lost 0 bases and 5 bases, there was a span of 10 bases. The CDR3 sequence is 14 residues long. Germline lookup yields CDR1 SGHTA and CDR2 FQGNSA. Written as DNA, the CDR3 is TGTGCCAGCAGCTTAGCGGGGAGGAGGGAGACCCAGTACTTC. Translating gives CASSLAGRRETQYF. Based on the CDR3 plus reference TRBV7-2 and TRBJ2-5, the full variable domain is GAGVSQSPSNKVTEKGKDVELRCDPISGHTALYWYRQSLGQGLEFLIYFQGNSAPDKSGLPSDRFSAERTGGSVSTLTIQRTQQEDSAVYLCASSLAGRRETQYFGPGTRLLVL.

V is TRBV5-6 and J is TRBJ2-1, with 10 bases matching TRBD2. Germline-derived CDR1 and CDR2 are SGHDT and YYEEEE. This CDR3 contains 16 residues. V gave up 3 bases and J gave up 7 bases; unmatched junction bases: 10. The CDR3 here is CASSYLAASGGNEQFF. The CDR3 bases are TGTGCCAGCAGCTACTTAGCGGCTAGCGGGGGTAATGAGCAGTTCTTC.

V usage is TRBV2 and J usage is TRBJ1-5; D gene unclear. There are 15 residues in the CDR3. V was trimmed by 5 bases and J by 1 base, leaving 12 bases between them. Germline CDR1 reads SNHLY; CDR2 reads FYNNEI. The CDR3 sequence is CASSSRASSNQPQHF. CDR3 DNA: TGTGCCAGCAGTTCACGGGCCAGCAGCAATCAGCCCCAGCATTTT. The complete variable domain, with remaining parts taken from reference TRBV2 and TRBJ1-5, reads EPEVTQTPSHQVTQMGQEVILRCVPISNHLYFYWYRQILGQKVEFLVSFYNNEISEKSEIFDDQFSVERPDGSNFTLKIRSTKLEDSAMYFCASSSRASSNQPQHFGDGTRLSIL.

The chain employs TRBV19 and TRBJ1-4; D gene uncertain. The CDR3 length is 18 residues. Trimming pared 3 bases from V and 0 bases from J, leaving 17 bases between. From germline, CDR1 is LNHDA and CDR2 SQIVND (reference sequence). CDR3 bases: TGTGCCAGTAGTATGGTGACCCTTGGGGTTGCAACTAATGAAAAACTGTTTTTT. This translates into CASSMVTLGVATNEKLFF.

The V and J genes are TRBV4-2 and TRBJ2-7, with TRBD2 matching 8 bases. Trimming cost V 0 bases and J 4 bases; bases outside gene matches: 2. This CDR3 is built from 14 residues. Germline V gene sequence: CDR1 LGHNA, CDR2 YNFKEQ. In DNA form, the CDR3 reads TGTGCCAGCAGCCAAGATACTAGCGGTTACGAGCAGTACTTC. Translating it yields CASSQDTSGYEQYF.

The V call is TRBV5-1, the J call TRBJ2-1; D might be TRBD1 (6 bases). The V end lost 3 bases, the J end lost 3 bases, and 19 bases lay between the germline ends. Germline CDR1 and CDR2: SGHRS and YFSETQ. The CDR3 length is 17 residues. CDR3 DNA: TGCGCCAGCAGCTCTAAATTAACAGGGAACATCTACAATGAGCAGTTCTTC. It codes for CASSSKLTGNIYNEQFF.